This T cell receptor beta chain was sequenced during a study of blood T cell repertoires in COVID-19. For the study at large: Some COVID-19 samples were acute and others convalescent; all came from the United States, Italy and Spain. Sample material is recorded as cDNA or gDNA derived from T cells, B-cell-depleted T cells, or PBMCs.

In the original workflow: Reference gene primers were amplified, and this amplification served to estimate nucleated cell counts. Some clones are missing from TCRdb's copy, which holds only in-frame ones; the method was immunoSEQ multiplex PCR. D and trimming were read from the DNA, whereas the V and J calls and clone size are those reported in that table. Among over 140,000 clones listed, about 80% were seen once. The CDR3 covers 15 residues. Germline loops: CDR1 SGHTA, CDR2 FQGNSA. After removal of 5 bases from V and 0 bases from J, the junction contained 4 bases not matched to a gene. The sequenced sample was peripheral blood. This TCR was recovered from an older woman with acute or convalescent COVID-19. The J gene is TRBJ2-1, the V gene TRBV7-2; 7 bases are a match to TRBD2. This chain's CDR3 is CASSLGGTSYNEQFF. The CDR3 DNA is TGTGCCAGCAGCCTCGGGGGGACCTCCTACAATGAGCAGTTCTTC.